Below, 2 T cell receptor beta chains from the same sample are listed, as sequenced in a study of tumor and adjacent non-tumor tissue in lung cancer. TCRbeta libraries were built with three rounds of nested PCR, modified from ARM-PCR. In TCRdb, the multiplex PCR reads were re-called with MiXCR into one record per CDR3 protein. Of around 70,000 distinct CDR3 sequences in the sample, about three quarters were seen once. RNA was extracted from bulk tissue without any cell sorting. Sample: lung tumor tissue. These receptors were obtained from a man aged 60 to 75 with non-small cell lung cancer.

The rearrangement joins TRBV20-1 to TRBJ1-6; 7 bases are shared with TRBD1. This CDR3 contains 14 residues. Germline V gene sequence: CDR1 DFQATT, CDR2 SNEGSKA (reference sequence). The V gene end was trimmed by 5 bases and the J gene end by 7 bases; junction bases not matched to a gene: 8. CDR3 amino acids: CSAPPGQFNSPLHF. The CDR3, as DNA: TGCAGTGCTCCACCGGGACAGTTCAATTCACCCCTCCACTTT.

For this clonotype: Mismatch with germline at one junction end may stem from a read error. V gene TRBV29-1 combines with J gene TRBJ2-1, with D unresolved. The CDR3 is 13 amino acids. Germline assignment: CDR1 SQVTM and CDR2 ANQGSEA. In DNA form, the CDR3 reads TGCAGCGCCGAGAAATGGGAAAACAATGTGCAATACTTC. Its protein product is CSAEKWENNVQYF.